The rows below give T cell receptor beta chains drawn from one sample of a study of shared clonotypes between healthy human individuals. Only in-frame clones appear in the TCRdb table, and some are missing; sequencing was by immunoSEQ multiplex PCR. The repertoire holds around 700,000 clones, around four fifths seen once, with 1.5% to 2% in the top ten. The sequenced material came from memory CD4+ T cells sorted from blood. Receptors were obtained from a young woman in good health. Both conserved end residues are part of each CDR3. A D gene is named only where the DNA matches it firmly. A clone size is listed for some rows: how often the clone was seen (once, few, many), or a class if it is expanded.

CDR3 protein: CASGGVGTEAFF; CDR3 DNA: TGTGCCAGTGGCGGGGTTGGTACTGAAGCTTTCTTT; J gene: TRBJ1-1; clone size: once; D gene: -; V gene: TRBV7-9
CDR3 protein: CASSPLWSGSSYNEQFF; CDR3 DNA: TGTGCCAGCAGTCCCCTTTGGTCTGGTAGCTCCTACAATGAGCAGTTCTTC; J gene: TRBJ2-1; clone size: -; D gene: -; V gene: TRBV28
CDR3 protein: CAWTKDRANEQYF; CDR3 DNA: TGTGCCTGGACCAAAGACAGGGCCAACGAGCAGTACTTC; J gene: TRBJ2-7; clone size: -; D gene: TRBD1; V gene: TRBV30
CDR3 protein: CASSGRRGTGGNQPQHF; CDR3 DNA: TGTGCCAGCAGTGGCCGCCGGGGGACGGGGGGCAATCAGCCCCAGCATTTT; J gene: TRBJ1-5; clone size: -; D gene: -; V gene: TRBV6-1
CDR3 protein: CASSFLPGQGANQPQHF; CDR3 DNA: TGTGCCAGCAGCTTCCTGCCGGGACAGGGGGCCAATCAGCCCCAGCATTTT; J gene: TRBJ1-5; clone size: few; D gene: TRBD1; V gene: TRBV11-2
CDR3 protein: CASRPHQGNTGELFF; CDR3 DNA: TGTGCCAGCAGACCTCATCAGGGGAACACCGGGGAGCTGTTTTTT; J gene: TRBJ2-2; clone size: -; D gene: -; V gene: TRBV2
CDR3 protein: CASSSGGFIQYF; CDR3 DNA: TGTGCCAGCAGCTCCGGCGGGTTCATTCAGTACTTC; J gene: TRBJ2-4; clone size: -; D gene: -; V gene: TRBV7-2
CDR3 protein: CASSLAQGANQPQHF; CDR3 DNA: TGTGCCAGCAGCTTAGCGCAAGGGGCCAATCAGCCCCAGCATTTT; J gene: TRBJ1-5; clone size: -; D gene: -; V gene: TRBV7-2
CDR3 protein: CASSSGPVGTEAFF; CDR3 DNA: TGCGCCAGCAGTTCGGGCCCGGTAGGCACTGAAGCTTTCTTT; J gene: TRBJ1-1; clone size: -; D gene: -; V gene: TRBV10-1
CDR3 protein: CASQQTNQETQYF; CDR3 DNA: TGTGCCAGCCAACAAACTAACCAAGAGACCCAGTACTTC; J gene: TRBJ2-5; clone size: -; D gene: -; V gene: TRBV27
CDR3 protein: CSVGIGDNIQYF; CDR3 DNA: TGCAGCGTTGGAATAGGGGATAACATTCAGTACTTC; J gene: TRBJ2-4; clone size: -; D gene: -; V gene: TRBV29-1
CDR3 protein: CASSLLTGPETGELFF; CDR3 DNA: TGTGCCAGCAGCCTACTGACAGGGCCTGAAACCGGGGAGCTGTTTTTT; J gene: TRBJ2-2; clone size: -; D gene: TRBD1; V gene: TRBV5-5
CDR3 protein: CASSSWGKRERADTQYF; CDR3 DNA: TGTGCCAGCAGCTCGTGGGGAAAGCGGGAGAGGGCAGATACGCAGTATTTT; J gene: TRBJ2-3; clone size: -; D gene: TRBD2; V gene: TRBV7-9
CDR3 protein: CASSPRTGGTDTQYF; CDR3 DNA: TGTGCCAGCAGTCCCAGGACAGGAGGCACAGATACGCAGTATTTT; J gene: TRBJ2-3; clone size: -; D gene: TRBD1; V gene: TRBV2
CDR3 protein: CASSLAGLDQETQYF; CDR3 DNA: TGCGCCAGCAGCTTGGCCGGACTAGACCAAGAGACCCAGTACTTC; J gene: TRBJ2-5; clone size: few; D gene: TRBD2; V gene: TRBV5-1
CDR3 protein: CASKRYNRNTGELFF; CDR3 DNA: TGTGCCAGCAAGCGCTACAACAGGAACACCGGGGAGCTGTTTTTT; J gene: TRBJ2-2; clone size: -; D gene: -; V gene: TRBV28
CDR3 protein: CAWSHLASSTDTQYF; CDR3 DNA: TGTGCCTGGAGCCATCTAGCGTCCAGCACAGATACGCAGTATTTT; J gene: TRBJ2-3; clone size: -; D gene: -; V gene: TRBV30
CDR3 protein: CASSEQSAFGKDTQYF; CDR3 DNA: TGTGCCAGCAGTGAACAGTCAGCCTTTGGTAAAGATACGCAGTATTTT; J gene: TRBJ2-3; clone size: -; D gene: -; V gene: TRBV25-1
CDR3 protein: CASTAGGPVETQYF; CDR3 DNA: TGTGCCAGCACTGCGGGAGGGCCTGTAGAGACCCAGTACTTC; J gene: TRBJ2-5; clone size: -; D gene: TRBD2; V gene: TRBV25-1
CDR3 protein: CASSFGYMNTEAFF; CDR3 DNA: TGTGCCAGCAGTTTCGGTTATATGAACACTGAAGCTTTCTTT; J gene: TRBJ1-1; clone size: -; D gene: -; V gene: TRBV28
CDR3 protein: CASSGPVKSQETQYF; CDR3 DNA: TGTGCCAGCAGTGGGCCAGTAAAATCCCAAGAGACCCAGTACTTC; J gene: TRBJ2-5; clone size: -; D gene: -; V gene: TRBV6-1
CDR3 protein: CASSWPGTGPSPDYEQYF; CDR3 DNA: TGTGCCAGCAGTTGGCCCGGGACAGGACCCTCCCCTGACTACGAGCAGTACTTC; J gene: TRBJ2-7; clone size: -; D gene: TRBD1; V gene: TRBV28
CDR3 protein: CASRTGGNYGYTF; CDR3 DNA: TGTGCCAGCAGAACCGGGGGCAACTATGGCTACACCTTC; J gene: TRBJ1-2; clone size: -; D gene: -; V gene: TRBV28
CDR3 protein: CASSYSGLAGETGELFF; CDR3 DNA: TGTGCCAGCAGCTATTCCGGACTAGCGGGAGAGACCGGGGAGCTGTTTTTT; J gene: TRBJ2-2; clone size: once; D gene: TRBD2; V gene: TRBV7-8
CDR3 protein: CSVDGEPTQYF; CDR3 DNA: TGCAGCGTTGATGGTGAACCCACGCAGTATTTT; J gene: TRBJ2-3; clone size: -; D gene: -; V gene: TRBV29-1
CDR3 protein: CASSPTSSGYTF; CDR3 DNA: TGTGCCAGCTCACCAACGAGTTCAGGCTACACCTTC; J gene: TRBJ1-2; clone size: once; D gene: -; V gene: TRBV18
CDR3 protein: CASRKQGESYNEQFF; CDR3 DNA: TGTGCCAGCAGAAAACAGGGGGAATCCTACAATGAGCAGTTCTTC; J gene: TRBJ2-1; clone size: -; D gene: TRBD1; V gene: TRBV27
CDR3 protein: CASSSPGTGQGYTF; CDR3 DNA: TGTGCCAGCAGCTCCCCCGGGACAGGGCAGGGCTACACCTTC; J gene: TRBJ1-2; clone size: -; D gene: TRBD1; V gene: TRBV7-8
CDR3 protein: CASSIRPREVVYEQYF; CDR3 DNA: TGTGCCAGTAGTATACGGCCCAGGGAGGTGGTCTACGAGCAGTACTTC; J gene: TRBJ2-7; clone size: -; D gene: -; V gene: TRBV19
CDR3 protein: CASCPRRDTQETQYF; CDR3 DNA: TGTGCCAGCTGCCCCCGGCGGGACACACAAGAGACCCAGTACTTC; J gene: TRBJ2-5; clone size: few; D gene: -; V gene: TRBV11-2
CDR3 protein: CASSLALAGLNEQFF; CDR3 DNA: TGCGCCAGCAGCTTGGCACTAGCGGGACTCAATGAGCAGTTCTTC; J gene: TRBJ2-1; clone size: -; D gene: TRBD2; V gene: TRBV5-1
CDR3 protein: CASSLQGAGYGYTF; CDR3 DNA: TGTGCCAGCAGCCTCCAGGGGGCGGGGTATGGCTACACCTTC; J gene: TRBJ1-2; clone size: -; D gene: TRBD1; V gene: TRBV27
CDR3 protein: CASSSSVGANEKLFF; CDR3 DNA: TGTGCCAGCAGCTCTTCGGTAGGGGCTAATGAAAAACTGTTTTTT; J gene: TRBJ1-4; clone size: few; D gene: -; V gene: TRBV5-4
CDR3 protein: CASRPPGGGLETQYF; CDR3 DNA: TGTGCCAGCAGGCCCCCGGGGGGCGGACTTGAGACCCAGTACTTC; J gene: TRBJ2-5; clone size: -; D gene: -; V gene: TRBV28
CDR3 protein: CASSPLGLAESETQYF; CDR3 DNA: TGCGCCAGCAGCCCCCTGGGACTAGCGGAGAGTGAGACCCAGTACTTC; J gene: TRBJ2-5; clone size: once; D gene: TRBD2; V gene: TRBV4-1
CDR3 protein: CASSLGGGSFGEQFF; CDR3 DNA: TGTGCCAGCAGCTTAGGAGGGGGGAGTTTCGGTGAGCAGTTCTTC; J gene: TRBJ2-1; clone size: -; D gene: -; V gene: TRBV7-2
CDR3 protein: CASSLATSINEQFF; CDR3 DNA: TGTGCCAGCAGCTTAGCGACTAGCATAAATGAGCAGTTCTTC; J gene: TRBJ2-1; clone size: -; D gene: TRBD2; V gene: TRBV7-9
CDR3 protein: CASSSDGGEVYEQYF; CDR3 DNA: TGCGCCAGCAGCTCGGACGGGGGTGAAGTATACGAGCAGTACTTC; J gene: TRBJ2-7; clone size: -; D gene: -; V gene: TRBV5-1
CDR3 protein: CASMGTGISYEQYF; CDR3 DNA: TGTGCCAGCATGGGAACAGGGATATCCTACGAGCAGTACTTC; J gene: TRBJ2-7; clone size: -; D gene: -; V gene: TRBV6-5
CDR3 protein: CASSHRSGTHEQYF; CDR3 DNA: TGCGCCAGCAGCCATCGTAGCGGGACGCACGAGCAGTACTTC; J gene: TRBJ2-7; clone size: -; D gene: TRBD2; V gene: TRBV5-1
CDR3 protein: CASSSSSGSYNEQFF; CDR3 DNA: TGCGCCAGCAGCTCTTCTAGCGGTTCCTACAATGAGCAGTTCTTC; J gene: TRBJ2-1; clone size: once; D gene: TRBD2; V gene: TRBV5-1
CDR3 protein: CASSSRDDEQYF; CDR3 DNA: TGTGCCAGCAGTTCCAGGGACGACGAGCAGTACTTC; J gene: TRBJ2-7; clone size: once; D gene: -; V gene: TRBV27
CDR3 protein: CSVPTRLGTDTQYF; CDR3 DNA: TGCAGCGTACCGACCAGACTAGGCACAGATACGCAGTATTTT; J gene: TRBJ2-3; clone size: -; D gene: -; V gene: TRBV29-1
CDR3 protein: CASRPAWVSQETQYF; CDR3 DNA: TGTGCCAGCAGACCCGCCTGGGTCTCCCAAGAGACCCAGTACTTC; J gene: TRBJ2-5; clone size: few; D gene: -; V gene: TRBV7-8
CDR3 protein: CASSLSYVNEQFF; CDR3 DNA: TGTGCCAGCAGCTTGAGCTATGTCAATGAGCAGTTCTTC; J gene: TRBJ2-1; clone size: few; D gene: -; V gene: TRBV5-6
CDR3 protein: CASSRQGENYGYTF; CDR3 DNA: TGTGCCAGCAGCAGACAGGGAGAGAACTATGGCTACACCTTC; J gene: TRBJ1-2; clone size: few; D gene: TRBD1; V gene: TRBV9
CDR3 protein: CASSSGTGGIEQYF; CDR3 DNA: TGCGCCAGCAGCTCCGGGACAGGGGGGATCGAGCAGTACTTC; J gene: TRBJ2-7; clone size: few; D gene: TRBD1; V gene: TRBV5-1
CDR3 protein: CASSLSQGLNEQYF; CDR3 DNA: TGCGCCAGCAGCTTGAGCCAGGGGCTCAACGAGCAGTACTTC; J gene: TRBJ2-7; clone size: -; D gene: -; V gene: TRBV5-1
CDR3 protein: CASSGQGRIGSEAFF; CDR3 DNA: TGTGCCAGCAGTGGACAGGGGAGGATTGGCTCTGAAGCTTTCTTT; J gene: TRBJ1-1; clone size: -; D gene: TRBD1; V gene: TRBV2
CDR3 protein: CAWSITGLAGGFNEQFF; CDR3 DNA: TGTGCCTGGAGTATCACCGGACTAGCGGGAGGGTTCAATGAGCAGTTCTTC; J gene: TRBJ2-1; clone size: -; D gene: TRBD2; V gene: TRBV30
CDR3 protein: CASSLEGRNTIYF; CDR3 DNA: TGTGCCAGCAGCTTGGAGGGTCGAAACACCATATATTTT; J gene: TRBJ1-3; clone size: -; D gene: -; V gene: TRBV5-4
CDR3 protein: CASSQNYGYTF; CDR3 DNA: TGTGCCAGCAGCCAGAACTATGGCTACACCTTC; J gene: TRBJ1-2; clone size: -; D gene: -; V gene: TRBV9
CDR3 protein: CASSFPGGEAYEQYF; CDR3 DNA: TGTGCCAGCAGCTTCCCGGGGGGTGAGGCCTACGAGCAGTACTTC; J gene: TRBJ2-7; clone size: -; D gene: TRBD2; V gene: TRBV7-6
CDR3 protein: CASSSGLAETQYF; CDR3 DNA: TGTGCCAGCAGTTCGGGACTAGCGGAGACCCAGTACTTC; J gene: TRBJ2-5; clone size: -; D gene: TRBD2; V gene: TRBV28
CDR3 protein: CASRAGERELTDTQYF; CDR3 DNA: TGTGCCAGCAGAGCCGGTGAGCGGGAGCTCACAGATACGCAGTATTTT; J gene: TRBJ2-3; clone size: few; D gene: TRBD2; V gene: TRBV25-1
CDR3 protein: CASNRGVQANTGELFF; CDR3 DNA: TGCGCCAGCAACCGGGGGGTCCAGGCGAACACCGGGGAGCTGTTTTTT; J gene: TRBJ2-2; clone size: -; D gene: TRBD2; V gene: TRBV5-1